This record looks at one TCR beta chain sequence and its context. The antigen is unknown. These data originate in a study of cytomegalovirus exposure and HLA in healthy donors. The study, taken as a whole, reports: The study assumed roughly uniform donor sequencing depth for presence/absence analyses. Association of a missense DCLRE1C variant with TCR beta V- and J-gene trimming was reported in a later analysis.

There are 16 residues in the CDR3. The V and J ends lost 3 bases and 0 bases, in that order; junction bases with no gene match: 5. CDR1 is SGHRS and CDR2 is YFSETQ in the germline V gene. This PCR relied on a set of 60 Vbeta primers and 13 Jbeta primers. TCRdb keeps only in-frame clones here, not all; method: immunoSEQ multiplex PCR. The data contain more than 95,000 clones, 76% of them singletons. This chain joins TRBV5-1 and TRBJ2-3, with 9 positions matching TRBD2. The sequenced sample consisted of PBMCs. The clonotype originates from a woman aged 18-30 years in good health and CMV-seropositive. In nucleotides, the CDR3 is TGCGCCAGCAGCTCTACGACTAGCGGCAGCACAGATACGCAGTATTTT. This translates into CASSSTTSGSTDTQYF.